What follows are 9 T cell receptor beta chains derived from one specimen sequenced in a study of T cells in Graves' hyperthyroidism and ophthalmopathy. Using RNA transcripts as the source, TCR beta CDR3 regions were amplified. Researchers ran a first-round RT-PCR on the TCR CDR3 using the HTBI primer set. TCRdb re-derived calls from the multiplex PCR reads in MiXCR, one entry per CDR3 protein. The profile shows roughly 520,000 distinct CDR3 sequences, around 22% of them singletons. The material sequenced was blood. The receptor source for this set is a young woman with Graves' ophthalmopathy.

This clonotype appeared many times. The V and J genes are TRBV15 and TRBJ1-5, with D tentatively TRBD1 (6 bases). This CDR3 spans 14 amino acids. V was cut by 6 bases and J by 2 bases, with 11 bases left in between. Germline CDR1 LNHNV, CDR2 YYDKDF (reference sequence). The chain's CDR3 is CATRRGAGNQPQHF. CDR3 DNA sequence: TGTGCCACCAGGCGGGGGGCCGGCAATCAGCCCCAGCATTTT.

This clonotype was recorded many times. The chain joins TRBV6-2 or TRBV6-3 to TRBJ2-7, with TRBD2 matching over 7 bases. Losses at the gene ends were 6 bases for V and 5 bases for J; bases not matched to a gene: 4. Per germline, CDR1 MNHEY and CDR2 SVGEGT. The CDR3 sequence is 12 residues long. CDR3 loop: CASRTGGNEQYF. CDR3 DNA sequence: TGTGCCAGCAGAACGGGGGGTAACGAGCAGTACTTC.

The J gene is TRBJ2-7, the V gene TRBV9, with 7 bases identical to TRBD2. V gave up 0 bases and J gave up 4 bases; unmatched junction bases: 10. CDR1 and CDR2 (germline): SGDLS, YYNGEE. The CDR3 loop spans 16 amino acids. The CDR3 here is CASSVDPAGAGYEQYF. The CDR3 nucleotides read TGTGCCAGCAGCGTAGATCCGGCGGGAGCTGGTTACGAGCAGTACTTC.

The chain recombines TRBV5-5 with TRBJ2-2; 9 nucleotides line up with TRBD1. The CDR3 is made up of 14 amino acids. Germline V lookup: CDR1 SGHKS, CDR2 YYEKEE (reference sequence). Unmatched junction bases numbered 4, after V lost 6 bases and J lost 4 bases. The CDR3 DNA reads as TGTGCCAGCAACCTGGGACAGGGCACCGGGGAGCTGTTTTTT. Its protein is CASNLGQGTGELFF.

This clonotype was picked up many times. The DNA for the CDR3 is TGCAGTGCCAGTACTCGTGACAGAACCTACGAGCAGTACTTC. Translated: CSASTRDRTYEQYF. V is TRBV20-1 and J is TRBJ2-7; tentatively, D is TRBD1 (5 bases). The CDR3 extends over 14 amino acids. Looked up from germline, CDR1 is DFQATT and CDR2 is SNEGSKA (reference sequence). Trimming cost V 6 bases and J 2 bases, with 17 bases left between them.

This clonotype has ten or more counts. The genes are TRBV6-5 and TRBJ1-1; no clear D gene. Deletions cut 2 bases from V and 5 bases from J, with 9 bases between. Germline-derived CDR1 and CDR2 are MNHEY and SVGAGI. The CDR3 contains 13 residues. The CDR3 DNA sequence: TGTGCCAGCAGTTACGCCCAAGGGACTGAAGCTTTCTTT. It specifies CASSYAQGTEAFF.

This clonotype was counted at least ten times. This chain joins TRBV4-1 and TRBJ2-2, with 13 bases that match TRBD2. Germline CDR1 MGHRA, CDR2 YSYEKL. This CDR3 is 18 amino acids long. Unmatched junction bases numbered 8, after V lost 7 bases and J lost 0 bases. The CDR3 loop reads CASTRLAGGLANTGELFF. The CDR3 coding sequence is TGCGCCAGCACCCGACTAGCGGGGGGTCTCGCGAACACCGGGGAGCTGTTTTTT.

This clonotype was found many times. The chain joins TRBV10-2 to TRBJ1-2, with D maybe TRBD1 (5 bases). The CDR3 runs 15 residues. The germline CDR1 and CDR2 sequences are WSHSY and SAAADI. The ends were cut back, 6 bases at V and 3 bases at J, with 17 bases in the middle. The CDR3 sequence is CASRPYEGRDYGYTF. CDR3 sequence (DNA): TGCGCCAGCAGGCCCTATGAGGGGAGGGACTATGGCTACACCTTC.

The chain links TRBV28 to TRBJ1-5; D possibly corresponds to TRBD1 (5 bases). The CDR3 is 13 amino acids. With 6 bases removed from V and 5 bases from J, the gap between germline ends came to 11 bases. Germline CDR1 and CDR2: MDHEN and SYDVKM. In DNA, the CDR3 is TGTGCCAGCAGGCTCGGGACTTATCAGCCCCAGCATTTT. This codes for CASRLGTYQPQHF.